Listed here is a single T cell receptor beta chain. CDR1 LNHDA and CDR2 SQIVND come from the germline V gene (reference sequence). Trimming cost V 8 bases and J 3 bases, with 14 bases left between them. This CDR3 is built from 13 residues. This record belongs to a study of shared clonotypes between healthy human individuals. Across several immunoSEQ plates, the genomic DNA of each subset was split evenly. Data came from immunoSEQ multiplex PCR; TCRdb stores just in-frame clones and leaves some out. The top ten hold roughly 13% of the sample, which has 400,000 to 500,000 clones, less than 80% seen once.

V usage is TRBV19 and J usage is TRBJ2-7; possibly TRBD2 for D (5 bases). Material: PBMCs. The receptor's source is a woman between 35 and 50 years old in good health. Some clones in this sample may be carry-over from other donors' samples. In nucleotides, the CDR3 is TGTGCCAGTTCGCCCCGGGCGGGCTACGAGCAGTACTTC. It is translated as CASSPRAGYEQYF.